Detailed here is one TCR beta chain. CDR1 KGHSH and CDR2 LQKENI come from the germline V gene. The CDR3 contains 17 residues. With 5 bases removed from V and 7 bases from J, the gap between germline ends came to 21 bases. The data are from a study of T cell responses to AZD1222 COVID-19 vaccine. This table comes from immunoSEQ multiplex PCR, and its TCRdb copy is limited to in-frame clones, with some not included. Of about 92,000 clones listed, approximately 86% were seen once; the top ten hold around a tenth. This sequence was found in an adult in good health. The V gene is TRBV18, the J gene TRBJ1-6; D call uncertain. The sequences come from peripheral blood, collected on day 0 of MenACWY control vaccination. CDR3 protein: CASSKDGPALANSPLHF. The CDR3 coding sequence is TGTGCCAGCTCAAAGGACGGTCCCGCTTTGGCGAATTCACCCCTCCACTTT.